These 21 T cell receptor beta chains were sequenced from one sample in a study of prognosis after radiotherapy for stage I lung cancer. Researchers used two-round multiplex PCR to amplify TCR beta CDR3 starting from genomic DNA. With primers specific to each TRBV and TRBJ gene, the first-round PCR was performed. From the multiplex PCR reads, TCRdb called clonotypes with MiXCR, one entry per CDR3 protein. This table holds tens of thousands of distinct CDR3 sequences, over 30% found once. The specimen was PBMCs, collected before or after stereotactic body radiation therapy (not recorded which). These receptors were obtained from a donor at least 50 years old with non-small cell lung cancer.

The V and J genes are TRBV6-2 or TRBV6-3 and TRBJ2-1, with D perhaps TRBD1 (5 bases). Germline lookup yields CDR1 MNHEY and CDR2 SVGEGT. V lost 5 bases, J lost 8 bases, and 22 bases lay in between. There are 16 residues in the CDR3. The DNA for the CDR3 is TGTGCCAGCAGTGAACCAGGGTCAGGTCTCGCTTATGAGCAGTTCTTC. This codes for CASSEPGSGLAYEQFF.

This clonotype was seen at least ten times. The chain is built from TRBV28 and TRBJ2-5, with 9 bases aligning to TRBD1. The germline V gene has CDR1 MDHEN and CDR2 SYDVKM. Unmatched junction bases numbered 11, after V lost 6 bases and J lost 3 bases. The CDR3 sequence is 16 residues long. CDR3 in amino acids: CASRPPTGTGKETQYF. The CDR3 DNA sequence: TGTGCCAGCAGACCTCCTACCGGGACAGGGAAAGAGACCCAGTACTTC.

This clonotype was recorded at least ten times. The chain couples TRBV5-1 to TRBJ2-1; the D is unclear. CDR3 length: 16 residues. V lost 2 bases to trimming and J lost 0 bases, with 12 bases between them. The germline V gene has CDR1 SGHRS and CDR2 YFSETQ. The CDR3 sequence: CASSLDAASSYNEQFF. CDR3 DNA sequence: TGCGCCAGCAGCTTAGATGCGGCCAGCTCCTACAATGAGCAGTTCTTC.

This clonotype was seen at least ten times. This rearrangement joins TRBV18 to TRBJ1-1, with no clear D. There are 13 residues in the CDR3. V gave up 2 bases and J gave up 1 base, with 5 bases separating them. From germline, CDR1 is KGHSH and CDR2 LQKENI. CDR3: CASSPSQNTEAFF. For the CDR3, the DNA is TGTGCCAGCTCACCAAGCCAGAACACTGAAGCTTTCTTT. Full variable domain (missing parts from reference TRBV18 and TRBJ1-1): NAGVMQNPRHLVRRRGQEARLRCSPMKGHSHVYWYRQLPEEGLKFMVYLQKENIIDESGMPKERFSAEFPKEGPSILRIQQVVRGDSAAYFCASSPSQNTEAFFGQGTRLTVV.

Ten or more counts support this clonotype. The chain has TRBV18 and TRBJ2-5; possibly TRBD2 for D (6 bases). The germline V gene has CDR1 KGHSH and CDR2 LQKENI. V dropped 2 bases and J dropped 3 bases, with 10 bases sitting between them. The CDR3 sequence is 14 residues long. The CDR3 DNA follows: TGTGCCAGCTCACCAGTGGAGGGAGAAGAGACCCAGTACTTC. Protein product: CASSPVEGEETQYF.

This clonotype was detected many times. The genes are TRBV29-1 and TRBJ1-2; 8 bases agree with TRBD1. The CDR3 contains 13 residues. V was clipped by 4 bases and J by 5 bases; unmatched bases: 6. CDR1 is SQVTM and CDR2 is ANQGSEA in the germline V gene. The CDR3 DNA sequence: TGCAGCGTTGCTGACAGGGGTGGTTATGGCTACACCTTC. Translating gives CSVADRGGYGYTF.

Ten or more counts support this clonotype. The V and J genes are TRBV2 and TRBJ2-3; D not certain. This CDR3 region has 15 residues. The V end lost 5 bases, the J end lost 1 base, and 13 bases lay between the germline ends. From germline, CDR1 is SNHLY and CDR2 FYNNEI. The CDR3 DNA reads as TGTGCCAGCAGTCCCCTAGAGCCCGGCACAGATACGCAGTATTTT. Its protein is CASSPLEPGTDTQYF.

This clonotype has a count of ten or more. The V call is TRBV9, the J call TRBJ2-2, with D uncertain. Deletions cut 4 bases from V and 3 bases from J, with 10 bases between. CDR1 is SGDLS and CDR2 is YYNGEE in the germline V gene. This CDR3 has 14 residues. For the CDR3, the DNA is TGTGCCAGCAGCCCGAATGGGTACACCGGGGAGCTGTTTTTT. Residues: CASSPNGYTGELFF.

A word on this clonotype: A far larger clone is one nucleotide away, so this likely arose from a read error. The CDR3 nucleotides are TGTGCCAGCAGAAGAGTCCCAGGGGCGGACTATGGCTACACCTTC. Translation: CASRRVPGADYGYTF. The rearrangement links TRBV2 to TRBJ1-2, with D possibly being TRBD1 (6 bases). V gave up 6 bases and J gave up 3 bases, with 17 bases separating them. Germline V gene sequence: CDR1 SNHLY, CDR2 FYNNEI. The CDR3 is 15 amino acids.

This clonotype was found many times. The rearrangement joins TRBV2 to TRBJ2-7, with TRBD2 matching over 7 bases. Looked up from germline, CDR1 is SNHLY and CDR2 is FYNNEI. After removal of 1 base from V and 7 bases from J, the junction contained 7 bases not matched to a gene. This CDR3 is built from 14 residues. The chain's CDR3 is CASSEGRGRKEQYF. In nucleotides, the CDR3 is TGTGCCAGCAGTGAAGGGCGGGGGAGGAAAGAGCAGTACTTC. The complete variable domain, with remaining parts taken from reference TRBV2 and TRBJ2-7, reads EPEVTQTPSHQVTQMGQEVILRCVPISNHLYFYWYRQILGQKVEFLVSFYNNEISEKSEIFDDQFSVERPDGSNFTLKIRSTKLEDSAMYFCASSEGRGRKEQYFGPGTRLTVT.

In this sample, this clonotype turned up many times. The chain carries TRBV7-9 and TRBJ2-7; no clear D. The germline V gene encodes CDR1 SEHNR and CDR2 FQNEAQ (reference sequence). The CDR3 loop spans 14 amino acids. Trimming removed 1 base at V and 2 bases at J, with 9 bases between. The CDR3 coding sequence is TGTGCCAGCAGCTTAGGGCAGGAGCCCTACGAGCAGTACTTC. Amino acids: CASSLGQEPYEQYF.

This clonotype appeared many times. This chain connects TRBV9 to TRBJ2-7, with 7 bases identical to TRBD2. V trimming: 3 bases; J trimming: 3 bases; junction bases outside the gene matches: 6. CDR1 is SGDLS and CDR2 is YYNGEE in the germline V gene. CDR3 length equals 14 residues. The CDR3 is CASSARDYSYEQYF. Here the CDR3 DNA reads TGTGCCAGCAGCGCCCGGGACTATAGCTACGAGCAGTACTTC. Full variable domain (remainder filled in from reference TRBV9 and TRBJ2-7): DSGVTQTPKHLITATGQRVTLRCSPRSGDLSVYWYQQSLDQGLQFLIQYYNGEERAKGNILERFSAQQFPDLHSELNLSSLELGDSALYFCASSARDYSYEQYFGPGTRLTVT.

This clonotype was seen only once. The V call is TRBV7-2, the J call TRBJ2-7; 9 bases align to TRBD1. The length of the CDR3 is 15 residues. The V gene end was trimmed by 5 bases and the J gene end by 2 bases; junction bases not matched to a gene: 7. Germline V gene data show CDR1 as SGHTA and CDR2 as FQGNSA. CDR3 amino acids: CASSDRQGGAYEQYF. The CDR3 DNA follows: TGTGCCAGCAGCGACAGACAGGGGGGCGCCTACGAGCAGTACTTC.

The table lists this clonotype with many counts. V and J are TRBV24-1 and TRBJ2-7; a weak D match, TRBD2 (6 bases). CDR3 length: 14 residues. V dropped 3 bases and J dropped 6 bases, with 14 bases sitting between them. Germline values: CDR1 KGHDR, CDR2 SFDVKD. The CDR3, as DNA: TGTGCCACCAGTGATCGGACTGGGCGGGGCGAGCAGTACTTC. This sequence encodes CATSDRTGRGEQYF.

This clonotype was seen many times. The CDR3 here is CASSYQGYSYEQYF. The CDR3 DNA sequence: TGTGCCAGCAGCTACCAGGGATATTCCTACGAGCAGTACTTC. The chain links TRBV7-2 to TRBJ2-7; D perhaps matches TRBD1 (5 bases). CDR1 SGHTA and CDR2 FQGNSA come from the germline V gene. The CDR3 has 14 residues. The V and J ends lost 4 bases and 1 base respectively, with 11 bases between them.

A note on this clonotype: This may be a read error, as it is one base from a much larger clone. This sequence joins TRBV19 and TRBJ2-5, with TRBD2 identical over 7 bases. The CDR3 runs 16 residues. Germline CDR1 reads LNHDA; CDR2 reads SQIVND (reference sequence). J was trimmed by 1 base and V by 3 bases; bases with no gene match: 8. The CDR3 DNA reads as TGTGCCAGTAGTATTAGTGGCGGGAGAGGCCAAGAGACCCAGTACTTC. The encoded protein is CASSISGGRGQETQYF.

This clonotype was found many times. The rearrangement links TRBV6-4 to TRBJ2-5; TRBD2 matches at 7 bases. Germline CDR1 reads MRHNA; CDR2 reads SNTAGT. V trimming: 6 bases; J trimming: 4 bases; junction bases outside the gene matches: 5. This CDR3 region has 13 residues. The CDR3 nucleotides read TGTGCCAGCAGGGGTTCGGGGGGAGAGACCCAGTACTTC. Translated: CASRGSGGETQYF.

This clonotype has at least ten counts. The CDR3 DNA is TGTGCCACCAGCAGAGGACTGATGACCGGGGAGCTGTTTTTT. Translated: CATSRGLMTGELFF. The chain couples TRBV15 to TRBJ2-2; D not certain. CDR3 length equals 14 residues. In germline, CDR1 is LNHNV, CDR2 YYDKDF (reference sequence). Trimming shortened V by 1 base and J by 5 bases, and 8 bases separated the two germline ends.

This clonotype was recorded at least ten times. The gene calls are TRBV11-2 and TRBJ2-1, with 14 bases fitting TRBD2. The germline V gene encodes CDR1 SGHAT and CDR2 FQNNGV. This CDR3 has 18 amino acids. Trimming cost V 0 bases and J 10 bases; bases outside gene matches: 11. Here the CDR3 DNA reads TGTGCCAGCAGCTTAGATCGCGCCGTGACTAGCGGGAGGGGAGAGCAGTTCTTC. Protein sequence: CASSLDRAVTSGRGEQFF.

The sample holds many counts of this clonotype. The chain carries TRBV18 and TRBJ1-2; 8 nucleotides match TRBD1. With 2 bases clipped from V and 8 bases from J, the junction kept 7 bases outside the gene matches. The CDR3 is 14 amino acids. Germline CDR1 KGHSH, CDR2 LQKENI. The CDR3 DNA is TGTGCCAGCTCACCATCTAACAGGGGGGAAGGCTACACCTTC. Translated: CASSPSNRGEGYTF.

Concerning this clonotype itself: The junction departs from the called germline gene at one end, perhaps through a read error. The V and J genes are TRBV29-1 and TRBJ1-4; D uncertain. Per germline, CDR1 SQVTM and CDR2 ANQGSEA. The CDR3 is 13 amino acids. This chain's CDR3 is CSVGPDPGENLFF. The CDR3 nucleotides are TGCAGCGTTGGTCCGGACCCAGGCGAAAACCTGTTTTTT.